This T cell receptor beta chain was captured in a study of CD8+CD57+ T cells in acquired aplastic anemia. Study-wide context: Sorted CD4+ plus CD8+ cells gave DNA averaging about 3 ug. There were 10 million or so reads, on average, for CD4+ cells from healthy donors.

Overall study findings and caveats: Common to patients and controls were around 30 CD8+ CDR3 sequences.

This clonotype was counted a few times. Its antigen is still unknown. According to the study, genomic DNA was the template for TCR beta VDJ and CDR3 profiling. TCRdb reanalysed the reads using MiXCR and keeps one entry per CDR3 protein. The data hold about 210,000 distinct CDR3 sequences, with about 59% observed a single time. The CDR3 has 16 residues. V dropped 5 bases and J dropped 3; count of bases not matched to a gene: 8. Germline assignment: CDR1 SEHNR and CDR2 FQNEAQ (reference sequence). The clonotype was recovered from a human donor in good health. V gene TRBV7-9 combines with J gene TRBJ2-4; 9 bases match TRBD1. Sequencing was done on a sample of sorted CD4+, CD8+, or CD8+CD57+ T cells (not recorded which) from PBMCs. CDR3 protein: CASSAWTGDGKNIQYF. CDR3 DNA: TGTGCCAGCAGCGCCTGGACAGGGGATGGCAAAAACATTCAGTACTTC. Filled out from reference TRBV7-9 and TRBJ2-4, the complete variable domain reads DTGVSQNPRHKITKRGQNVTFRCDPISEHNRLYWYRQTLGQGPEFLTYFQNEAQLEKSRLLSDRFSAERPKGSFSTLEIQRTEQGDSAMYLCASSAWTGDGKNIQYFGAGTRLSVL.